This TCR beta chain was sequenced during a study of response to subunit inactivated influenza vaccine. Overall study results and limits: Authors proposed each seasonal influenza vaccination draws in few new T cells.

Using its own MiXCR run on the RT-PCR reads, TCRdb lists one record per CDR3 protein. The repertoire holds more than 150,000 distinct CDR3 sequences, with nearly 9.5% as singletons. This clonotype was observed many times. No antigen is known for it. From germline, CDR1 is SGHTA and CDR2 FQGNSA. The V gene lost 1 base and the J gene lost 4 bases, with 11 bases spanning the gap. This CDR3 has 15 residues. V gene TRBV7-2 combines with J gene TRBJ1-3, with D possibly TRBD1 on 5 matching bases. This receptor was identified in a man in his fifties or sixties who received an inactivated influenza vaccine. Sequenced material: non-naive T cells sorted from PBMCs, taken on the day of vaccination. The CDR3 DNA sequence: TGTGCCAGCAGCTTAGAAACCGGGGCCGGAAACACCATATATTTT. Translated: CASSLETGAGNTIYF.